Sequencing of this T cell receptor beta chain was carried out in a study of T-cell reconstitution after alpha-beta-depleted transplantation in children. Study-level findings and limits: Some patients' high day-60 TCRbeta diversity was attributed to recipient cells surviving conditioning. After one year, T-cell counts and TCRbeta diversity mostly came from new T cells. Approximately two months post-transplant, alpha-beta T cells reportedly originated from several hundred expanded graft clones.

CDR1 is MDHEN, CDR2 SYDVKM, per germline. V was clipped by 3 bases and J by 5 bases; unmatched bases: 15. The CDR3 spans 17 residues. About this clonotype itself: The antigen remains unidentified.

Construction of the TCRbeta library involved unique molecular identifiers. TCRdb passed the PCR reads through MiXCR, listing each CDR3 protein once. Of about 980,000 distinct CDR3 sequences detected, about 29% appear once; the ten largest clones hold about 28%. The TCR was taken from a boy under two years old who had a stem cell transplant for SCID, so the T cells may come from the graft donor. The chain employs TRBV28 and TRBJ2-7, with 8 bases identical to TRBD1. Sequences were derived from PBMCs, mostly from graft donor cells, sampled 360 days after TCRalphabeta/CD19-depleted stem cell transplant. The CDR3 spells CASSFMPSAGGADEQYF. DNA for the CDR3: TGTGCCAGCAGTTTTATGCCCTCGGCAGGGGGCGCGGACGAGCAGTACTTC.